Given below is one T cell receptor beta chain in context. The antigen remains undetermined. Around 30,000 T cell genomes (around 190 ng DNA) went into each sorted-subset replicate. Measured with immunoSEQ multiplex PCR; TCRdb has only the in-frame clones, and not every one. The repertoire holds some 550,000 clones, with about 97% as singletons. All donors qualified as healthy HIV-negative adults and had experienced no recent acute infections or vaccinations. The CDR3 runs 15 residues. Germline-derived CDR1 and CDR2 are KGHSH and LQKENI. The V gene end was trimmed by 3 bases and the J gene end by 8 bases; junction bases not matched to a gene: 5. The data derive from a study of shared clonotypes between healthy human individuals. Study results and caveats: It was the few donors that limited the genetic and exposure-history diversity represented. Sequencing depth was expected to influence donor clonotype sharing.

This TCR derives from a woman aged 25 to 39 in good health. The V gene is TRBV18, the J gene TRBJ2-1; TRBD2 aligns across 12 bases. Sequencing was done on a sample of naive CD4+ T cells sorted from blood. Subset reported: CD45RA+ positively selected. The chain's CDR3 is CASSPLAGGPDEQFF. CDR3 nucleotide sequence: TGTGCCAGCTCACCTCTAGCGGGAGGGCCGGATGAGCAGTTCTTC.